This T cell receptor (beta chain) was identified in a study of vaccination effects on CD4 cells after COVID-19. Using viral peptide pools, the ViraFEST assay grew out antigen-specific CD4+ T cells prior to sequencing. Investigators separated out CD4+ T cells once around 9 days of culture had passed. According to the study, vaccine recipients showed no prior SARS-CoV-2 infection and negative nucleocapsid antibodies. Study-wide results and limits: Cross-reactivity with common cold coronaviruses was shown by only 1 of 255 vaccine-induced clones in healthy vaccinees.

The CDR3 is 15 residues long. The germline CDR1 and CDR2 sequences are SQVTM and ANQGSEA. The trim removed 6 bases at V and 0 bases at J, leaving 5 bases unmatched. On this clone itself: Its matching antigen is unknown.

Clones were sequenced by immunoSEQ multiplex PCR, and TCRdb holds only the in-frame ones, with some missing. The table shows roughly 63,000 clones, with approximately 80% occurring only once. The chain employs TRBV29-1 and TRBJ2-3, with TRBD2 identical over 11 bases. Sequences were derived from CD4+ T cells from PBMCs cultured with SARS-CoV-2 spike peptides, sampled before COVID-19 vaccination. The sequence was obtained from a human donor who received a COVID-19 vaccine. In nucleotides, the CDR3 is TGCAGCGTGGAGACTAGCGGGGCAAGCACAGATACGCAGTATTTT. Its protein is CSVETSGASTDTQYF.